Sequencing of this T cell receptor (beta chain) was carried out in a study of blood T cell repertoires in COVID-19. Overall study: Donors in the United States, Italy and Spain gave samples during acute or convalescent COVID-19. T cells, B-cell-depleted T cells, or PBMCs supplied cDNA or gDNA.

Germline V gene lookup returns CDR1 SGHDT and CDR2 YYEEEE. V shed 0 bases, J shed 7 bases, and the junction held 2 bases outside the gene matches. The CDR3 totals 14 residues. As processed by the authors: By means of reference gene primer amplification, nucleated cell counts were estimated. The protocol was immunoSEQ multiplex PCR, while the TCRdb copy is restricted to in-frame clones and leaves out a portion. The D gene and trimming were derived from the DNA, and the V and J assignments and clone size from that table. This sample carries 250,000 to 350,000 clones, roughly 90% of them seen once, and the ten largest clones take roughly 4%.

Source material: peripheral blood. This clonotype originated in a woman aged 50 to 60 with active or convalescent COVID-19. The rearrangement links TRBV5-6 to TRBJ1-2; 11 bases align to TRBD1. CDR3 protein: CASSLGTGGTGYTF. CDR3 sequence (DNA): TGTGCCAGCAGCTTGGGGACAGGGGGCACTGGCTACACCTTC.